This is a list of T cell receptor beta chains from one sample in a study of human T cells and chemical hapten exposure. MiXCR was run by TCRdb on the RACE reads, yielding one entry per CDR3 protein. The repertoire holds some 45,000 distinct CDR3 sequences, with 8% to 9.5% as singletons. Sequencing was performed on whole blood, taken in connection with sensitization to the hapten diphenylcyclopropenone (DPC). All receptors derive from a middle-aged woman with alopecia areata. Some clones in this sample may be carry-over from other donors' samples. The CDR3 runs from the conserved cysteine through the conserved F or W. For some rows the clone size is stated as once, few or many, or as a class when expanded; others skip it.

clone size	J gene	V gene	CDR3 protein
many	TRBJ1-1	TRBV4-3	CASSQDGRTGGMDTEAFF
.	TRBJ2-1	TRBV9	CASSVGPGEEQFF
.	TRBJ1-5	TRBV4-1	CASSQDLGFSVYHF
many	TRBJ2-2	TRBV7-6	CASSSDRGQSGTGELFF
few	TRBJ1-1	TRBV11-1	CASSSRNTEAFF
.	TRBJ1-1	TRBV10-3	CAISDSQVTEAFF
many	TRBJ2-7	TRBV3-1	CASSRSYRDRGGYEQYF
few	TRBJ1-4	TRBV25-1	CASRDRGREKLFF
many	TRBJ1-5	TRBV20-1	CSARDGGMENQPQHF
many	TRBJ2-3	TRBV2	CASSSGTSDGTDTQYF
many	TRBJ2-7	TRBV20-1	CSAKRGGSSYEQYF
.	TRBJ2-2	TRBV5-1	CASSLLQGNLNTGELFF
many	TRBJ2-5	TRBV7-3	CASSYKGGRQETQYF
many	TRBJ1-1	TRBV4-2	CASSPRDPPADTEAFF
few	TRBJ2-3	TRBV4-3	CASSQEASFGGAGDTQYF
.	TRBJ2-1	TRBV29-1	CSVPKYGEQFF
many	TRBJ1-5	TRBV2	CASTEIRTNQPQHF
.	TRBJ1-5	TRBV6-1	CASSDRDRGLQPQHF
many	TRBJ2-2	TRBV18	CASSPSGTLTGELFF
.	TRBJ1-3	TRBV9	CASSVVAGSGNTIYF
few	TRBJ1-2	TRBV11-2	CASSRGSPGYTF
medium-sized	TRBJ1-1	TRBV13	CASSIWTTWGTEAFF
many	TRBJ1-6	TRBV5-8	CASSYAGSSYNSPLHF
many	TRBJ2-3	TRBV12-3/TRBV12-4	CASSLRGAGDTQYF
few	TRBJ1-6	TRBV5-6	CASSLARGAGNSPLHF
many	TRBJ2-2	TRBV11-3	CASSLDRLAGSNTGELFF